This T cell receptor (beta chain) was recorded in a study of cytomegalovirus exposure and HLA in healthy donors. Across the whole study: As an earlier analysis found, about 179 million T cells yielded over 95 million unique TCR beta sequences.

On this clone itself: Its antigen is currently unknown.

Study-wide results and caveats: The study put 160 or so TCR beta chains on its list as cytomegalovirus-associated. Some V segments, including TRBV6-2 and TRBV6-3, were excluded as indistinguishable.

PCR primers comprised 60 Vbeta and 13 Jbeta primers. As handled by the study authors: Later, an analysis found roughly 80 million unique TCR beta chains, and roughly 10 million of these were shared. Repertoires were generated with immunoSEQ multiplex PCR, while TCRdb's copy carries only in-frame clones and drops some. V and J calls and clone size are copied from that table; D and trimming were computed from the DNA. This repertoire shows 55,000 to 65,000 clones, roughly three quarters found once; its top ten account for roughly 3%. V lost 4 bases to trimming and J lost 0 bases; unmatched junction nucleotides: 7. This CDR3 has 16 residues. Germline V gene lookup returns CDR1 SGHKS and CDR2 YYEKEE (reference sequence).

Sample: PBMCs. This rearrangement joins TRBV5-5 to TRBJ1-1, with 9 bases that match TRBD1. This TCR was recovered from a woman aged 25 to 39 in good health and CMV-seronegative. The CDR3 nucleotides are TGTGCCAGCAGCATAACAGGGGGCTGGGTGAACACTGAAGCTTTCTTT. It encodes CASSITGGWVNTEAFF.